The following is a TCR beta chain sequence with its context. As yet, its antigen is unknown. This sample is part of a study of cytotoxic CD8 clonotypes in ibrutinib-treated CLL. Study details: The samples contained 255,043 productive templates on average. They also contained an average of about 100,000 productive rearrangements. Study results and caveats: Clonality increased with ibrutinib response but returned toward baseline at progression. The times at which samples were taken varied between sustained-remission and progressing patients.

CDR3 size: 13 residues. Germline V gene data show CDR1 as SQVTM and CDR2 as ANQGSEA. The J segment lost 5 bases and the V segment lost 6 bases, leaving 7 bases of the junction unmatched. PBMCs were cryopreserved, and 1.5 to 2 micrograms of genomic DNA from them went into TCR beta libraries. Libraries were prepared by immunoSEQ multiplex PCR; TCRdb keeps only in-frame clonotypes and omits some of them. The table shows approximately 50,000 clones, with roughly 70% occurring only once. The origin of this receptor is a human donor with chronic lymphocytic leukemia. The chain has TRBV29-1 and TRBJ2-5, with 9 bases fitting TRBD2. The sample consisted of PBMCs, taken after 12 months of ibrutinib treatment. The CDR3: CSVTSGRYETQYF. Here the CDR3 DNA reads TGCAGCGTCACCAGCGGGAGGTATGAGACCCAGTACTTC.